This entry features one TCR beta chain sequence. What this receptor recognizes is not known. Within one base of it there is no much larger clone, and no base qualities were kept. CDR1 MNHNS and CDR2 SASEGT are derived from the germline V gene. V sheds 4 bases and J sheds 1 base, leaving 11 bases between their ends. The CDR3 spans 15 residues, from the cysteine through the phenylalanine. The DNA shown is the 45-base CDR3, in frame from base 1. The source of the sample is a study of shared clonotypes between healthy human individuals (dated by TCRdb to about 2020). Regarding the research as a whole: A couple of women and a few men aged 18 to 49 years were included in the cohort. Per donor, leukapheresis produced somewhere between about 0.9 and 10 billion PBMCs. For each donor, three plates each were used for CD4 naive and CD4 memory, two plates were used for CD8 naive, and one plate was used for CD8 memory. Different laboratories and diverse techniques were used to prepare libraries and sequence TCR repertoires, to increase sequencing depth and limit assay-specific biases. Blood TCR repertoires of a handful of healthy adults were deeply sequenced to estimate repertoire size and the extent of clonotype sharing between individuals. What the research found in general, with its limitations: Naive subsets generally had larger estimated clonotype richness than memory subsets did. Pairwise subsampling indicated that sequencing depth was expected to affect the degree of clonotype sharing among donors. Incomplete sequencing was indicated by rarefaction of sorted-subset datasets, despite the large sequencing depth. The small number of donors limited the genetic and exposure-history diversity represented. Only blood was sampled, and tissue TCR repertoires likely differ from those in blood. When several donors were compared, the shared fraction of clonotypes was approximately 5% for naive CD4, more than 3% for naive CD8, 2.3% for memory CD4, and 0.35% to 0.4% for memory CD8. Higher generation probabilities were observed for clonotypes shared by all four sorted-subset donors than for non-shared clonotypes.

The donors were healthy, HIV-negative adults with no recently reported acute infections or vaccinations. Every donor was a Caucasian adult residing in Nashville, Tennessee, USA. CD8 memory samples were composed of magnetically selected CD45RO+ cells combined with CCR7-negative CD45RA+ effector memory (TemRA) cells. After blood collection by leukapheresis, PBMCs were isolated using Ficoll-Histopaque density gradient centrifugation and then cryopreserved in the vapor phase of liquid nitrogen. Purity and quantity of every magnetically sorted T cell population were checked by analytical flow cytometry. Genomic DNA was isolated from every sorted fraction and measured by UV absorbance on a Nanodrop 2000c. Using the deep immunoSEQ assay, TCR CDR3 regions were amplified from genomic DNA by multiplex PCR. Genomic DNA extracted from each cell subset was distributed evenly over all wells of several immunoSEQ 96-well plates, and each plate served as one replicate. For sorted subsets, 150 to 200 ng genomic DNA, equal to 30,000 or so T cell genomes, was loaded into each replicate PCR. Purified libraries were quantified with a Qubit 3.0 fluorometer, sized on a Bioanalyzer 2100, and re-quantified with the KAPA Library Quantification kit. Each immunoSEQ 96-well plate was sequenced on its own single-read 150-cycle Illumina NextSeq 550 flow cell. As for the original processing: The immunoSEQ output contained only junctional sequences without quality scores, so filtering could not match that applied to full-length reads. Sequences were annotated with PyIR, a Python wrapper for IgBLAST v1.9, and V/J genes and CDR3 were assigned using IMGT germline references. Reads were removed for weak V/J assignments (E-value above 1e-6), missing CDR3, stop codons, out-of-frame junctions, or ambiguous translated residues. V3J clonotypes were defined as sequences sharing the same inferred V gene, J gene, and CDR3 amino acid sequence. The percentage overlap between two repertoires was calculated by dividing the number of shared unique clonotypes by the size of the smaller repertoire. RTK rarefaction, the Chao1 estimator, and Recon v2.1 estimates of unobserved clonotypes were used to assess repertoire richness. Generation probabilities for all TCRbeta clonotypes obtained by the gDNA method from a handful of donors were computed using OLGA. TCRdb holds this immuneACCESS table with in-frame rearrangements only. Some clones are missing; in checked studies, unresolved V genes explain under half, and the rest has no known cause. V, J and clone size are taken as reported in that table, and D and trimming were inferred from the DNA itself. For this sample the table gives around 690,000 clones, of which less than 95% were detected only once. About 34% of the sample is in the top ten clones.

The chain joins TRBV6-1 to TRBJ1-5; perhaps TRBD1 is the D gene, with 5 bases matching. The specimen sequenced was memory CD8+ T cells from PBMCs. According to the study, the label for this sample's cell subset or site signals: CD45RO+ cells pooled with CCR7-negative TemRA cells. This receptor was obtained from a man between 18 and 29 years old in good health. Some clones in this sample may be carry-over from other donors' samples. The nucleotide sequence is TGTGCCAGCAGTGTTTGGGGGTCCAGCAATCAGCCCCAGCATTTT. Translated, it reads CASSVWGSSNQPQHF.